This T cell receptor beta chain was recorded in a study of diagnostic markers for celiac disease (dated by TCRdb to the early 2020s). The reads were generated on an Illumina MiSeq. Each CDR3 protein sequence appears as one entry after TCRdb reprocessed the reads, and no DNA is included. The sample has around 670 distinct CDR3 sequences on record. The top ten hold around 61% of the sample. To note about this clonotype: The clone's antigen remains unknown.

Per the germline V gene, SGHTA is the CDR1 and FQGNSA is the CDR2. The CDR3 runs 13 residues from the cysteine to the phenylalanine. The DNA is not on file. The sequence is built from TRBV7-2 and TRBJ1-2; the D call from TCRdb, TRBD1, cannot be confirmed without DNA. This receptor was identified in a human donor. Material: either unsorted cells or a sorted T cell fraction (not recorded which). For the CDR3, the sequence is CASSFRTGEGYTF. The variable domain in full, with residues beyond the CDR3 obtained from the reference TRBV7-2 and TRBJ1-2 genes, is GAGVSQSPSNKVTEKGKDVELRCDPISGHTALYWYRQSLGQGLEFLIYFQGNSAPDKSGLPSDRFSAERTGGSVSTLTIQRTQQEDSAVYLCASSFRTGEGYTFGSGTRLTVV.